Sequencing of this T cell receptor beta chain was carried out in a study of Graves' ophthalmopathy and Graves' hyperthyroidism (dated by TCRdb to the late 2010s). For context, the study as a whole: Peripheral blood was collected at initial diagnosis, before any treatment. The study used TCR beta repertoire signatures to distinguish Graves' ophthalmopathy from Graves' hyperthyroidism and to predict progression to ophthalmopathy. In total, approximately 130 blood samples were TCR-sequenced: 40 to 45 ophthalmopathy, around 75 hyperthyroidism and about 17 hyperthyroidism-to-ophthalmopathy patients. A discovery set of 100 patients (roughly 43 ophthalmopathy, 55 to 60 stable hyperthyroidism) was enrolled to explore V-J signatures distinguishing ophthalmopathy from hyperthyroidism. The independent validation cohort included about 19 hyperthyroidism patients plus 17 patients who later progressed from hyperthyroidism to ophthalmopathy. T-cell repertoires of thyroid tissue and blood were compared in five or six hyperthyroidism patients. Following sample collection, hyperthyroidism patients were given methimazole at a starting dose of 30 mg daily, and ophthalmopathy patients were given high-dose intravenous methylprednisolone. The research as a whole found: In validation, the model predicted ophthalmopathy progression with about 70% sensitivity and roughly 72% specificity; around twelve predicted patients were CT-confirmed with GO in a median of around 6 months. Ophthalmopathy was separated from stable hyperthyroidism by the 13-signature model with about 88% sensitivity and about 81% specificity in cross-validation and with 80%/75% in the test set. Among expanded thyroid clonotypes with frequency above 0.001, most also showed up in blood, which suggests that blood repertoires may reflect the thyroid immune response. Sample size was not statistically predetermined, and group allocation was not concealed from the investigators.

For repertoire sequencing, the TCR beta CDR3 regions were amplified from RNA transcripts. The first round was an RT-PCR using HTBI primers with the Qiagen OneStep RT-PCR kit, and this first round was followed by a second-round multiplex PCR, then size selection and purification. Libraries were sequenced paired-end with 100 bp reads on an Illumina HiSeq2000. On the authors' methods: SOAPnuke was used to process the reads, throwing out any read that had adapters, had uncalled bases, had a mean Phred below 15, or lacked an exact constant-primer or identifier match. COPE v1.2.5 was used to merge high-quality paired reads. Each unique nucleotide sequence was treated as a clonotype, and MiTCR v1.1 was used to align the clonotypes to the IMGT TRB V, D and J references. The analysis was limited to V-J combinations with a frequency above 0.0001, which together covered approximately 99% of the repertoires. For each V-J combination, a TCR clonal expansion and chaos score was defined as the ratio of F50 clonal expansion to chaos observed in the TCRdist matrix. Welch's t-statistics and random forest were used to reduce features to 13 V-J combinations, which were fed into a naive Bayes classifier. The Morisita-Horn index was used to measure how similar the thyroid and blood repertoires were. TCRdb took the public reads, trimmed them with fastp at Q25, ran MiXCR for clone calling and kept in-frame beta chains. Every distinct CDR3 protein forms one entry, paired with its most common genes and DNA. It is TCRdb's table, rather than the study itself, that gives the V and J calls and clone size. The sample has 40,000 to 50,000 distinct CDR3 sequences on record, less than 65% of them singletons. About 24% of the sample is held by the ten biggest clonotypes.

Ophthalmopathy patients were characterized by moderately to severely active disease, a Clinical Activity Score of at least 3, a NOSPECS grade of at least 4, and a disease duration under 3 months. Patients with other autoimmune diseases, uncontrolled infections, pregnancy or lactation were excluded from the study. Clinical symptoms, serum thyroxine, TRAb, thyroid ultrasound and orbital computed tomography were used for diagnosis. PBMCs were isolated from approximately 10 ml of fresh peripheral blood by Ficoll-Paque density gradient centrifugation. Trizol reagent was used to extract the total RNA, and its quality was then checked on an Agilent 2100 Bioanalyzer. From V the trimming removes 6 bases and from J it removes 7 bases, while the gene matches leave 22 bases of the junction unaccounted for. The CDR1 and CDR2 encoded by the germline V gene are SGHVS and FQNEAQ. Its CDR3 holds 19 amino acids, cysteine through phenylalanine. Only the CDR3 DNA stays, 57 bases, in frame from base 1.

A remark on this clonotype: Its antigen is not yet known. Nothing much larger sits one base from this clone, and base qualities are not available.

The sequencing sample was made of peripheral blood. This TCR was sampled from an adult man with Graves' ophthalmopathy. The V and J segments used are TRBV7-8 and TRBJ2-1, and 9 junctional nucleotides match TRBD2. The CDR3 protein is CASSPRESGGRARSNEQFF. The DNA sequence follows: TGTGCCAGCAGTCCAAGGGAGAGTGGCGGGAGGGCCCGATCAAATGAGCAGTTCTTC.